This T cell receptor (beta chain) originates from a study of shared clonotypes between healthy human individuals. General study results and limits: A handful of donors showed sharing of approximately 5% of naive CD4 clonotypes.

The germline gives CDR1 GTSNPN, CDR2 SVGIG (reference sequence). With 4 bases removed from V and 3 bases from J, the gap between germline ends came to 12 bases. This CDR3 region has 13 residues. The data were produced by immunoSEQ multiplex PCR, yet TCRdb's version contains in-frame clones alone and is incomplete. The sample shows 660,000 or so clones, approximately 96% of them seen only once. On this clone: Its antigen is not identified.

CD45RO-negative cells were positively selected for CCR7, leaving out terminally differentiated effector memory CD45RA+ cells. The sequenced material came from naive CD8+ T cells sorted from blood. The sequence derives from a woman aged 25 to 39 in good health. V and J are TRBV30 and TRBJ1-1; D is unresolved. The CDR3 DNA follows: TGTGCCTGGACCGCGGAGGGTTACACTGAAGCTTTCTTT. This translates into CAWTAEGYTEAFF.